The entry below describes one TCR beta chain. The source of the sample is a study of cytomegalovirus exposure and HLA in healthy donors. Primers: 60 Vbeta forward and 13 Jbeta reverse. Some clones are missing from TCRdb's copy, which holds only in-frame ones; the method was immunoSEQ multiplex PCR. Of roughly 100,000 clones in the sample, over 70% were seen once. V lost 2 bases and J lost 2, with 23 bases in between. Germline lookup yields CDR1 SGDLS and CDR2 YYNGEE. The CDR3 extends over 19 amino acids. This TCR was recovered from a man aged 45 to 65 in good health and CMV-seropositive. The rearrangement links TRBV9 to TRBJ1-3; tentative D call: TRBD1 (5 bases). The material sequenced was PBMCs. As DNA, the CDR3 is TGTGCCAGCAGCGTGAAAGCAGGGCGGCCCTTTGGCGCTGGAAACACCATATATTTT. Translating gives CASSVKAGRPFGAGNTIYF.